Listed below are T cell receptor beta chains from one sample, sequenced in a study of OX40 agonist ivuxolimab in advanced cancers. Libraries were prepared by immunoSEQ multiplex PCR; TCRdb keeps only in-frame clonotypes and omits some of them. The data hold around 100,000 clones, with around 91% observed a single time. The sequences come from CD4+ or CD8+ T cells sorted from blood, collected in a trial of the OX40 agonist ivuxolimab. Every receptor here comes from an adult with an advanced solid tumor such as melanoma, head and neck, liver or kidney cancer. The CDR3 runs from the conserved cysteine through the conserved F or W. A D gene is named only where the DNA matches it firmly. The size of a clone is reported for some rows only, either as once, few or many, or as a class for expanded clones.

cdr3_aa: CASTPQLAPLGDTQYF
cdr3_nt: TGTGCCAGCACGCCCCAACTAGCCCCCCTGGGGGATACGCAGTATTTT
clone_size: NA
v_call: TRBV7-9
cdr3_length: 16
j_call: TRBJ2-3
d_call: NA

cdr3_aa: CASSQELNRDENIQYF
cdr3_nt: TGTGCCAGCAGCCAAGAGTTAAACAGGGACGAAAACATTCAGTACTTC
clone_size: NA
v_call: TRBV4-2
cdr3_length: 16
j_call: TRBJ2-4
d_call: NA

cdr3_aa: CASSPDRVGQPQHF
cdr3_nt: TGTGCCAGCAGTCCTGACAGGGTAGGTCAGCCCCAGCATTTT
clone_size: NA
v_call: TRBV6-5
cdr3_length: 14
j_call: TRBJ1-5
d_call: TRBD1

cdr3_aa: CASSLLQPNQPQHF
cdr3_nt: TGTGCCAGCAGTTTATTGCAGCCTAATCAGCCCCAGCATTTT
clone_size: NA
v_call: TRBV28
cdr3_length: 14
j_call: TRBJ1-5
d_call: NA

cdr3_aa: CASSFGRGEIGQFF
cdr3_nt: TGTGCCAGCAGCTTCGGGCGGGGAGAGATCGGGCAGTTCTTC
clone_size: NA
v_call: TRBV5-4
cdr3_length: 14
j_call: TRBJ2-1
d_call: NA

cdr3_aa: CASSLSAGLAAGLDTQYF
cdr3_nt: TGTGCCAGTAGCCTCTCGGCTGGCCTAGCGGCGGGCCTCGATACGCAGTATTTT
clone_size: NA
v_call: TRBV19
cdr3_length: 18
j_call: TRBJ2-3
d_call: TRBD2

cdr3_aa: CASSLGPQNTEAFF
cdr3_nt: TGTGCCAGCAGCTTAGGTCCACAGAACACTGAAGCTTTCTTT
clone_size: once
v_call: TRBV7-6
cdr3_length: 14
j_call: TRBJ1-1
d_call: NA

cdr3_aa: CASNELAGGPSSYNEQFF
cdr3_nt: TGTGCCAGCAACGAACTAGCGGGGGGCCCGAGCTCCTACAATGAGCAGTTCTTC
clone_size: NA
v_call: TRBV2
cdr3_length: 18
j_call: TRBJ2-1
d_call: TRBD2

cdr3_aa: CASSPWGTSGNTGELFF
cdr3_nt: TGCGCCAGCAGCCCATGGGGGACTAGCGGGAACACCGGGGAGCTGTTTTTT
clone_size: NA
v_call: TRBV4-1
cdr3_length: 17
j_call: TRBJ2-2
d_call: TRBD2

cdr3_aa: CASNGAALGNEQFF
cdr3_nt: TGTGCCAGCAATGGAGCCGCTTTAGGCAATGAGCAGTTCTTC
clone_size: NA
v_call: TRBV27
cdr3_length: 14
j_call: TRBJ2-1
d_call: NA

cdr3_aa: CATSRDRSYEQYF
cdr3_nt: TGTGCCACCAGCAGAGATCGATCCTACGAGCAGTACTTC
clone_size: NA
v_call: TRBV15
cdr3_length: 13
j_call: TRBJ2-7
d_call: NA

cdr3_aa: CASSLGSKRDNEQFF
cdr3_nt: TGTGCCAGCAGCTTGGGGTCCAAGCGGGACAATGAGCAGTTCTTC
clone_size: NA
v_call: TRBV5-4
cdr3_length: 15
j_call: TRBJ2-1
d_call: NA

cdr3_aa: CASSLVTSVGEKLFF
cdr3_nt: TGTGCCAGCAGCTTAGTAACGTCAGTGGGTGAAAAACTGTTTTTT
clone_size: NA
v_call: TRBV7-9
cdr3_length: 15
j_call: TRBJ1-4
d_call: NA

cdr3_aa: CASTTRDRKNGYTF
cdr3_nt: TGTGCCAGCACGACCAGGGACAGGAAAAATGGCTACACCTTC
clone_size: once
v_call: TRBV5-4
cdr3_length: 14
j_call: TRBJ1-2
d_call: TRBD1

cdr3_aa: CASSAAFSMSLFYEQYF
cdr3_nt: TGTGCCAGCAGTGCTGCTTTCTCTATGTCTCTTTTCTACGAGCAGTACTTC
clone_size: NA
v_call: TRBV2
cdr3_length: 17
j_call: TRBJ2-7
d_call: NA

cdr3_aa: CASSLGGEETQYF
cdr3_nt: TGTGCCAGCAGTTTAGGAGGGGAAGAGACCCAGTACTTC
clone_size: NA
v_call: TRBV28
cdr3_length: 13
j_call: TRBJ2-5
d_call: NA

cdr3_aa: CASSGLDADNSPLHF
cdr3_nt: TGTGCCAGCAGTGGGCTTGACGCAGATAATTCACCCCTCCACTTT
clone_size: NA
v_call: TRBV6-6
cdr3_length: 15
j_call: TRBJ1-6
d_call: NA

cdr3_aa: CASSFIPGYQETQYF
cdr3_nt: TGTGCCAGCAGCTTTATTCCAGGTTATCAAGAGACCCAGTACTTC
clone_size: NA
v_call: TRBV11-1
cdr3_length: 15
j_call: TRBJ2-5
d_call: NA

cdr3_aa: CASSRSRASTYEQYF
cdr3_nt: TGTGCCAGCAGTAGGTCTCGAGCGAGCACCTACGAGCAGTACTTC
clone_size: NA
v_call: TRBV6-1
cdr3_length: 15
j_call: TRBJ2-7
d_call: NA

cdr3_aa: CASSLERDYGYTF
cdr3_nt: TGCGCCAGCAGCTTGGAACGGGACTATGGCTACACCTTC
clone_size: NA
v_call: TRBV5-1
cdr3_length: 13
j_call: TRBJ1-2
d_call: NA

cdr3_aa: CASSYRGAGEQFF
cdr3_nt: TGTGCCAGCAGCTACAGGGGGGCTGGTGAGCAGTTCTTC
clone_size: NA
v_call: TRBV7-6
cdr3_length: 13
j_call: TRBJ2-1
d_call: TRBD1

cdr3_aa: CASKLQELNEKLFF
cdr3_nt: TGTGCCAGCAAGCTACAGGAGCTTAATGAAAAACTGTTTTTT
clone_size: NA
v_call: TRBV2
cdr3_length: 14
j_call: TRBJ1-4
d_call: NA

cdr3_aa: CASSRPGLAGLSETQYF
cdr3_nt: TGTGCCAGCAGCAGACCAGGACTAGCGGGATTAAGCGAGACCCAGTACTTC
clone_size: NA
v_call: TRBV21-1
cdr3_length: 17
j_call: TRBJ2-5
d_call: NA

cdr3_aa: CASSRTSGGWLFF
cdr3_nt: TGTGCCAGCAGTAGGACTAGCGGGGGCTGGCTGTTTTTT
clone_size: once
v_call: TRBV6-1
cdr3_length: 13
j_call: TRBJ2-2
d_call: TRBD2

cdr3_aa: CASLAGGRTGELFF
cdr3_nt: TGTGCCAGCTTAGCGGGGGGCCGCACCGGGGAGCTGTTTTTT
clone_size: NA
v_call: TRBV2
cdr3_length: 14
j_call: TRBJ2-2
d_call: TRBD2

cdr3_aa: CASSIGQPQNTEAFF
cdr3_nt: TGTGCCAGTAGTATTGGACAGCCGCAGAACACTGAAGCTTTCTTT
clone_size: NA
v_call: TRBV19
cdr3_length: 15
j_call: TRBJ1-1
d_call: NA

cdr3_aa: CASSFRLNTEAFF
cdr3_nt: TGTGCCAGTAGTTTTCGACTAAACACTGAAGCTTTCTTT
clone_size: NA
v_call: TRBV19
cdr3_length: 13
j_call: TRBJ1-1
d_call: NA

cdr3_aa: CASSSNRGVTQETQYF
cdr3_nt: TGTGCCAGCAGCTCCAACAGGGGGGTTACGCAAGAGACCCAGTACTTC
clone_size: few
v_call: TRBV7-6
cdr3_length: 16
j_call: TRBJ2-5
d_call: TRBD1

cdr3_aa: CASSALESYEQYF
cdr3_nt: TGCGCCAGCAGTGCGTTGGAGTCCTACGAGCAGTACTTC
clone_size: NA
v_call: TRBV5-1
cdr3_length: 13
j_call: TRBJ2-7
d_call: NA

cdr3_aa: CASRSATGISNQPQHF
cdr3_nt: TGTGCCAGTAGGAGCGCAACAGGGATTAGCAATCAGCCCCAGCATTTT
clone_size: once
v_call: TRBV19
cdr3_length: 16
j_call: TRBJ1-5
d_call: NA

cdr3_aa: CASSIALLAGNTGELFF
cdr3_nt: TGTGCCAGTAGTATAGCGTTACTAGCGGGGAACACCGGGGAGCTGTTTTTT
clone_size: NA
v_call: TRBV19
cdr3_length: 17
j_call: TRBJ2-2
d_call: TRBD2

cdr3_aa: CASSVAHFGTGAGNTIYF
cdr3_nt: TGTGCCAGCAGCGTAGCCCATTTTGGGACAGGGGCGGGAAACACCATATATTTT
clone_size: NA
v_call: TRBV9
cdr3_length: 18
j_call: TRBJ1-3
d_call: TRBD1

cdr3_aa: CASSYGAAGNTIYF
cdr3_nt: TGTGCCAGCAGTTACGGGGCCGCTGGAAACACCATATATTTT
clone_size: NA
v_call: TRBV6-5
cdr3_length: 14
j_call: TRBJ1-3
d_call: NA

cdr3_aa: CASKYGGGTSSYEQYF
cdr3_nt: TGTGCCAGCAAATACGGGGGGGGGACTAGCTCCTACGAGCAGTACTTC
clone_size: NA
v_call: TRBV5-4
cdr3_length: 16
j_call: TRBJ2-7
d_call: TRBD2

cdr3_aa: CASSSGGGGANVLTF
cdr3_nt: TGTGCCAGCAGCTCAGGGGGCGGTGGGGCCAACGTCCTGACTTTC
clone_size: NA
v_call: TRBV5-6
cdr3_length: 15
j_call: TRBJ2-6
d_call: TRBD1

cdr3_aa: CASTYRLAGSSTDTQYF
cdr3_nt: TGCGCCAGCACCTATCGCCTGGCTGGCTCTAGCACAGATACGCAGTATTTT
clone_size: NA
v_call: TRBV5-1
cdr3_length: 17
j_call: TRBJ2-3
d_call: NA

cdr3_aa: CAWSAHRGAGGYTF
cdr3_nt: TGTGCCTGGAGTGCCCACAGGGGGGCTGGTGGCTACACCTTC
clone_size: few
v_call: TRBV30
cdr3_length: 14
j_call: TRBJ1-2
d_call: TRBD1

cdr3_aa: CASSSRLAEVREQYF
cdr3_nt: TGTGCCAGTAGTTCCAGACTAGCGGAAGTTCGCGAGCAGTACTTC
clone_size: NA
v_call: TRBV19
cdr3_length: 15
j_call: TRBJ2-7
d_call: TRBD2

cdr3_aa: CASSYSRGQSQETQYF
cdr3_nt: TGTGCCAGCAGTTACTCGCGGGGACAGTCTCAAGAGACCCAGTACTTC
clone_size: NA
v_call: TRBV6-6
cdr3_length: 16
j_call: TRBJ2-5
d_call: NA

cdr3_aa: CAWSVWTGTVNYEQYF
cdr3_nt: TGTGCCTGGAGTGTCTGGACCGGGACCGTTAACTACGAGCAGTACTTC
clone_size: NA
v_call: TRBV30
cdr3_length: 16
j_call: TRBJ2-7
d_call: NA

cdr3_aa: CASSKDRDYGYTF
cdr3_nt: TGTGCCAGCAGCAAAGACAGGGATTATGGCTACACCTTC
clone_size: NA
v_call: TRBV7-8
cdr3_length: 13
j_call: TRBJ1-2
d_call: TRBD1

cdr3_aa: CAWSVGDRAGNEQFF
cdr3_nt: TGTGCCTGGAGTGTAGGGGACAGGGCTGGCAATGAGCAGTTCTTC
clone_size: NA
v_call: TRBV30
cdr3_length: 15
j_call: TRBJ2-1
d_call: TRBD1

cdr3_aa: CSVGGQNNQPQHF
cdr3_nt: TGCAGCGTTGGTGGTCAGAACAATCAGCCCCAGCATTTT
clone_size: NA
v_call: TRBV29-1
cdr3_length: 13
j_call: TRBJ1-5
d_call: NA

cdr3_aa: CASSRQGTDGYTF
cdr3_nt: TGTGCCAGCAGCCGACAGGGGACCGATGGCTACACCTTC
clone_size: NA
v_call: TRBV5-4
cdr3_length: 13
j_call: TRBJ1-2
d_call: TRBD1

cdr3_aa: CASSSGPEQFF
cdr3_nt: TGTGCCTCCAGTTCTGGGCCTGAGCAGTTCTTC
clone_size: few
v_call: TRBV30
cdr3_length: 11
j_call: TRBJ2-1
d_call: NA

cdr3_aa: CASRETGDNEQFF
cdr3_nt: TGTGCCAGCAGGGAAACAGGGGACAATGAGCAGTTCTTC
clone_size: NA
v_call: TRBV2
cdr3_length: 13
j_call: TRBJ2-1
d_call: TRBD1

cdr3_aa: CASSLDRAEGGYTF
cdr3_nt: TGTGCCAGCAGCTTAGATCGCGCGGAGGGAGGCTACACCTTC
clone_size: NA
v_call: TRBV7-9
cdr3_length: 14
j_call: TRBJ1-2
d_call: NA

cdr3_aa: CASGKYLGSSSQPQHF
cdr3_nt: TGTGCCAGCGGGAAGTATCTGGGATCGTCCAGTCAGCCCCAGCATTTT
clone_size: NA
v_call: TRBV6-6
cdr3_length: 16
j_call: TRBJ1-5
d_call: NA

cdr3_aa: CAISPGTSGRNEQFF
cdr3_nt: TGTGCCATCAGTCCCGGGACTAGCGGGAGAAATGAGCAGTTCTTC
clone_size: NA
v_call: TRBV10-3
cdr3_length: 15
j_call: TRBJ2-1
d_call: TRBD2

cdr3_aa: CASSRDRDVSGEAFF
cdr3_nt: TGTGCCAGCAGCAGAGACAGGGATGTCAGCGGTGAAGCTTTCTTT
clone_size: once
v_call: TRBV21-1
cdr3_length: 15
j_call: TRBJ1-1
d_call: NA

cdr3_aa: CASSMGTQQGAGTEAFF
cdr3_nt: TGTGCCAGTAGTATGGGAACCCAACAGGGGGCGGGCACTGAAGCTTTCTTT
clone_size: NA
v_call: TRBV19
cdr3_length: 17
j_call: TRBJ1-1
d_call: TRBD1

cdr3_aa: CASSSTRTEQFF
cdr3_nt: TGTGCCAGTAGTAGTACTAGAACTGAGCAGTTCTTC
clone_size: NA
v_call: TRBV19
cdr3_length: 12
j_call: TRBJ2-1
d_call: NA